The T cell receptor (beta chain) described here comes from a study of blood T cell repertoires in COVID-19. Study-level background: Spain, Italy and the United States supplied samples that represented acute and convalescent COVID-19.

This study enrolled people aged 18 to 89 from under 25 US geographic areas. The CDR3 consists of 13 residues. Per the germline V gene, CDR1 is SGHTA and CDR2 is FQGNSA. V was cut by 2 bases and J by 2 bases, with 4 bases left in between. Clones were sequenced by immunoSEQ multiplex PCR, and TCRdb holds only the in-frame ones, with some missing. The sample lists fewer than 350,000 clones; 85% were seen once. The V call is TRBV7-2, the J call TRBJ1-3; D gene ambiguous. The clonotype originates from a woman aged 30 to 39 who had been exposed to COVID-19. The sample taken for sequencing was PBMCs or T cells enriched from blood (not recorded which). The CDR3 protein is CASSLSAGNTIYF. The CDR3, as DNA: TGTGCCAGCAGCTTAAGCGCTGGAAACACCATATATTTT. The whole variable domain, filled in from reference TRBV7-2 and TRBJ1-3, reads GAGVSQSPSNKVTEKGKDVELRCDPISGHTALYWYRQSLGQGLEFLIYFQGNSAPDKSGLPSDRFSAERTGGSVSTLTIQRTQQEDSAVYLCASSLSAGNTIYFGEGSWLTVV.